The entry below describes one T cell receptor beta chain. Its antigen is currently unknown. CDR1 and CDR2 (germline): SEHNR, FQNEAQ (reference sequence). This CDR3 is built from 14 residues. Trimming removed 4 bases from V and 5 bases from J, with 15 bases in between. The sample is drawn from a study of T cell responses to AZD1222 COVID-19 vaccine. The overall study: Whether given at about 4 or about 12 weeks, second doses were pooled. Whole-study findings and limits: With dominance at 160-218 and 743-854, vaccine-associated CD4 TCRs spanned spike. Repertoire sampling was restricted to post-peak T cell response timepoints. White British donors predominated, females outnumbered males, and clonal diversity was possibly underestimated.

The assay was immunoSEQ multiplex PCR, and TCRdb's table has in-frame clones only and misses some. The repertoire consists of around 180,000 clones, with roughly 90% occurring once and the leading ten covering 2.6%. The sample was peripheral blood, taken on day 0 of AZD1222 vaccination. The gene calls are TRBV7-9 and TRBJ2-7; D gene uncertain. The source of this sequence is an adult in good health. The DNA of the CDR3 is TGTGCCAGCAGCTCCGGTTTAGGGTTCCACGAGCAGTACTTC. The encoded protein is CASSSGLGFHEQYF.